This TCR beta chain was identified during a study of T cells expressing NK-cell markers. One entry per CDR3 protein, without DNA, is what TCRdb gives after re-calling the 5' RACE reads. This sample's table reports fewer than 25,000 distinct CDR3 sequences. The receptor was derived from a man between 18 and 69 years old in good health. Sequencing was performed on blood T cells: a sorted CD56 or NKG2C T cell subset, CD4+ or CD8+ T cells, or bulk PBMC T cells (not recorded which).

The CDR3 is CASSSRAGLAGGPRLGSYEQYF. The chain employs TRBV6-2 or TRBV6-3 and TRBJ2-7; TCRdb picks TRBD2, but there is no DNA to check that call. The CDR3 totals 22 residues. Germline V gives CDR1 MNHEY, CDR2 SVGEGT.